One sample yielded the 2 T cell receptor beta chains listed below, sequenced in a study of blood T cell repertoires in COVID-19. The method was immunoSEQ multiplex PCR; TCRdb's version includes in-frame clones alone and lacks a portion of them. The table lists 100,000 to 120,000 clones, around 86% of them singletons. Sequenced input: peripheral blood. The receptors derive from a woman aged 70-85 years with acute or convalescent COVID-19.

This clone was seen a single time. The chain couples TRBV4-1 to TRBJ2-5; the match to TRBD2 covers 12 bases. V dropped 4 bases and J dropped 4; count of bases not matched to a gene: 10. CDR1 MGHRA and CDR2 YSYEKL come from the germline V gene. This CDR3 comprises 17 residues. CDR3 in amino acids: CASSPPLLAGGGETQYF. CDR3 coding DNA: TGCGCCAGCAGCCCTCCACTACTAGCGGGGGGTGGAGAGACCCAGTACTTC.

The chain couples TRBV5-6 to TRBJ2-3; D may be TRBD2 (5 bases). This CDR3 region has 15 residues. The germline gives CDR1 SGHDT, CDR2 YYEEEE. Trimming removed 1 base at V and 2 bases at J, with 11 bases between. CDR3 residues: CASSLQPSLTDTQYF. The CDR3 DNA reads as TGTGCCAGCAGCTTGCAGCCTAGCCTCACAGATACGCAGTATTTT. Variable domain in full (rest from reference TRBV5-6 and TRBJ2-3): DAGVTQSPTHLIKTRGQQVTLRCSPKSGHDTVSWYQQALGQGPQFIFQYYEEEERQRGNFPDRFSGHQFPNYSSELNVNALLLGDSALYLCASSLQPSLTDTQYFGPGTRLTVL.